This T cell receptor beta chain was sequenced for a study of long-term antiretroviral therapy in people with HIV. Overall study context: It was about a decade after the earliest samples that the 2015 immediate-ART recommendation appeared.

In regard to this clone: The antigen is not known.

General observations from the study: Information on adherence to ART, viral resistance or therapy changes was unavailable.

Survey-level immunoSEQ v3.0 assays were run. TCRdb's table, derived via immunoSEQ multiplex PCR, lists solely in-frame clones and lacks some. The sample lists 32,000 or so clones; 70% to 90% were seen once. The V gene's germline CDR1 is SGHTA and CDR2 FQGNSA. V gave up 4 bases and J gave up 2 bases, with 12 bases separating them. CDR3 length equals 15 residues. The specimen comprised unsorted PBMCs, sampled about 3.5 years after starting antiretroviral therapy. The sequence derives from a man aged 18 to 35 with HIV. V is TRBV7-2 and J is TRBJ1-5; no definite D call. The CDR3 region is CASSWTPGGNQPQHF. In DNA, the CDR3 is TGTGCCAGCAGCTGGACCCCCGGGGGCAATCAGCCCCAGCATTTT.